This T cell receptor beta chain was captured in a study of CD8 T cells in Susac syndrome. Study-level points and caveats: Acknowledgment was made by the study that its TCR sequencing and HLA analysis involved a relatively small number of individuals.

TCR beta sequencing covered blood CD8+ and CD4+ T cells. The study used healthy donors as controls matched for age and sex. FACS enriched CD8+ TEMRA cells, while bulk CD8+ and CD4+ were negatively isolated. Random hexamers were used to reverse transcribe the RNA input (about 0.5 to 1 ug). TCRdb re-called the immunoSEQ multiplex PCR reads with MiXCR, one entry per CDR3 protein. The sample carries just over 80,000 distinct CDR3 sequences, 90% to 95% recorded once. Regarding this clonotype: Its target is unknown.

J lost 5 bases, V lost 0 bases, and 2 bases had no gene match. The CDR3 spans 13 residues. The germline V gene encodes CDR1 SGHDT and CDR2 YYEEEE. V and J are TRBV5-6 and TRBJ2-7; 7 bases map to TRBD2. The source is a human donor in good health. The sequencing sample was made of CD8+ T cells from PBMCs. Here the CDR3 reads CASSLAAGDEQYV. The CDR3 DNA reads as TGTGCCAGCAGCTTGGCTGCGGGAGACGAGCAGTACGTC.